This T cell receptor beta chain was identified during a study of human T cells and chemical hapten exposure. The CDR3 runs 15 residues. Germline CDR1 is LGHNA and CDR2 is YSLEER. Trimming stripped 0 bases from V and 9 bases from J, with 12 bases between. Time point here: patch test 1, 2 weeks after DPC sensitization. Treatment indicated: therapeutic diphenylcyclopropenone sensitization with weekly scalp DPC. TCRdb re-called the RACE reads through MiXCR, storing one row per CDR3 protein. Counted here are around 120,000 distinct CDR3 sequences, roughly 15% occurring once; the ten biggest clones make up 0.9% to 0.95%.

The genes are TRBV4-3 and TRBJ1-6; D call uncertain. This sequence originates from a man aged 18 to 29 with alopecia areata. Some clones in this sample may be carry-over from other donors' samples. Sample: whole blood, taken in connection with sensitization to the hapten diphenylcyclopropenone (DPC). The CDR3 bases are TGCGCCAGCAGCCAAGACCCGGGGTTTAGTTCACCCCTCCACTTT. Translated, it gives CASSQDPGFSSPLHF.